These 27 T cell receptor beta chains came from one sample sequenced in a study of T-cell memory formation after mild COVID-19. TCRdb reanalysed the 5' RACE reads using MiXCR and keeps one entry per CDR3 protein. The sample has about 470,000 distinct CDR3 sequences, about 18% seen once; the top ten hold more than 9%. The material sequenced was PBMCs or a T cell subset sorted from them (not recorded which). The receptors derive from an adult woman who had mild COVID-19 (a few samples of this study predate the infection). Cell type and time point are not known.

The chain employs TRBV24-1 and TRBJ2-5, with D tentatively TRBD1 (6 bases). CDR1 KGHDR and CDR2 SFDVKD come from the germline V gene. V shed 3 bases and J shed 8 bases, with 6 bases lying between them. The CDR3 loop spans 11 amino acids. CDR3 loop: CATSDGGTQYF. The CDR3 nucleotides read TGTGCCACCAGTGATGGGGGCACCCAGTACTTC.

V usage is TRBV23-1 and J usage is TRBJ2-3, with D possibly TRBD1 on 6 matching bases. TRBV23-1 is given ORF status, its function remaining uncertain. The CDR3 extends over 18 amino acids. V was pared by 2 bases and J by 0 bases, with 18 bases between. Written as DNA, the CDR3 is TGCGCCAGCAGTCAAAGGGGTGCCGACAGGCAAAGCACAGATACGCAGTATTTT. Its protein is CASSQRGADRQSTDTQYF.

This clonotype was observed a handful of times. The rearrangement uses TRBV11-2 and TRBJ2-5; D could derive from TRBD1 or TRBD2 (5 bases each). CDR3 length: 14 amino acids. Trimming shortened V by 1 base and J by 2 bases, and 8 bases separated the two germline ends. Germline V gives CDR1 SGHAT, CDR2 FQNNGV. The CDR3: CASSLGGWQETQYF. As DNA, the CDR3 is TGTGCCAGCAGCTTAGGGGGGTGGCAAGAGACCCAGTACTTC. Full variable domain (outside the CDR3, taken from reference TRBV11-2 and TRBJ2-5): EAGVAQSPRYKIIEKRQSVAFWCNPISGHATLYWYQQILGQGPKLLIQFQNNGVVDDSQLPKDRFSAERLKGVDSTLKIQPAKLEDSAVYLCASSLGGWQETQYFGPGTRLLVL.

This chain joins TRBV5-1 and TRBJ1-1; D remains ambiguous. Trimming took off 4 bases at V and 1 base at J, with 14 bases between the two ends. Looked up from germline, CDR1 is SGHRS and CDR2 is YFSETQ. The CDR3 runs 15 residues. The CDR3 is CASSPGKGGNTEAFF. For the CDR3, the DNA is TGCGCCAGCAGCCCGGGAAAGGGAGGGAACACTGAAGCTTTCTTT.

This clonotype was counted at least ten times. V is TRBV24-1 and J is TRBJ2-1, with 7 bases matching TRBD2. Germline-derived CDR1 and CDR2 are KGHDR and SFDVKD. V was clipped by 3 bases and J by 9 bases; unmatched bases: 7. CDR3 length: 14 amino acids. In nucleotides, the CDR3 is TGTGCCACCAGTGATCCGGCGGGAGTCGGTGAGCAGTTCTTC. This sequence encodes CATSDPAGVGEQFF.

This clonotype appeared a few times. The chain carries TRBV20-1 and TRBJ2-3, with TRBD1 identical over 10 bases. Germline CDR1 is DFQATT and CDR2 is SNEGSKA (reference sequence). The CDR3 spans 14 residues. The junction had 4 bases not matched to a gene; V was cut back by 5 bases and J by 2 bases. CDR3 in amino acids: CSAAGTGVTDTQYF. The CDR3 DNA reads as TGCAGTGCTGCCGGGACAGGGGTCACAGATACGCAGTATTTT.

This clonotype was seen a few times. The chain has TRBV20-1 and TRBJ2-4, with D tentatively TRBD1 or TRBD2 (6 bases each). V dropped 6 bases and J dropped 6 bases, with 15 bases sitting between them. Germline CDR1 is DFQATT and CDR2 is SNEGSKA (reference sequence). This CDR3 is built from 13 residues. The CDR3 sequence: CSAPEGGRNIQYF. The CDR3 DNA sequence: TGCAGTGCCCCGGAGGGGGGAAGAAACATTCAGTACTTC.

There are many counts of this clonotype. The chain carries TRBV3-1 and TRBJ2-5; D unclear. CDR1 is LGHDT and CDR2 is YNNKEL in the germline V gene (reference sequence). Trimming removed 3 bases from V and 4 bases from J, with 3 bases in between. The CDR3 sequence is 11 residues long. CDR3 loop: CASSQRETQYF. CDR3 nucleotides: TGTGCCAGCAGCCAGAGAGAGACCCAGTACTTC.

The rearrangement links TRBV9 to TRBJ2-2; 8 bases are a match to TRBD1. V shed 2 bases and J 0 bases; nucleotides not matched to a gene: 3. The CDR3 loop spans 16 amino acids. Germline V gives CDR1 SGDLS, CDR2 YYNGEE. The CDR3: CASSVAGGPNTGELFF. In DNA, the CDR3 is TGTGCCAGCAGCGTGGCAGGGGGCCCGAACACCGGGGAGCTGTTTTTT.

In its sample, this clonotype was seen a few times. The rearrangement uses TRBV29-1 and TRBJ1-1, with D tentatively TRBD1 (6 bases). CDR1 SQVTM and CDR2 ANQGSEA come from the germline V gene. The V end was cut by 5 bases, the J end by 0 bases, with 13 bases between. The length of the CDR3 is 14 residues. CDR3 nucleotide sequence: TGCAGCGTTCTTAAGGACAGCTTGAACACTGAAGCTTTCTTT. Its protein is CSVLKDSLNTEAFF.

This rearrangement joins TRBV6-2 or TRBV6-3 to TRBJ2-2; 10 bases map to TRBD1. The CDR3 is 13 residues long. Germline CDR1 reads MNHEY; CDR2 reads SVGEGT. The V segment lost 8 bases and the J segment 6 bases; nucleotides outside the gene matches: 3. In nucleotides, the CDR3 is TGTGCCAGCGGGACAGGGGAGGCCGGGGAGCTGTTTTTT. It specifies CASGTGEAGELFF.

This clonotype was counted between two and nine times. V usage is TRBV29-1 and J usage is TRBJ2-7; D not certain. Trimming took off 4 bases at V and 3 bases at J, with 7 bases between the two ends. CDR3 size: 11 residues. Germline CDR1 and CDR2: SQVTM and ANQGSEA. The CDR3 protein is CSVGTLYEQYF. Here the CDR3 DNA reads TGCAGCGTTGGGACCCTCTACGAGCAGTACTTC.

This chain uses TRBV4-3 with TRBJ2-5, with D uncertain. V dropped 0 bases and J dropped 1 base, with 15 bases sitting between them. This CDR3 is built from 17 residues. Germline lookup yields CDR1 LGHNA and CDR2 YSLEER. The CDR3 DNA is TGCGCCAGCAGCCAAGATTACTTGGGCACACTCCAAGAGACCCAGTACTTC. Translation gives CASSQDYLGTLQETQYF.

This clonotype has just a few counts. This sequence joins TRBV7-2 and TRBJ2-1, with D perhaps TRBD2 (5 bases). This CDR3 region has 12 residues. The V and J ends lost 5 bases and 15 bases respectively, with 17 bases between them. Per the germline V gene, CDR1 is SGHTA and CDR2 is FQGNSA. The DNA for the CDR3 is TGTGCCAGCAGCCGCACACTGGAGGTGGGGTTCTTC. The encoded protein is CASSRTLEVGFF.

DNA of the CDR3: TGTGCCAGCGGGGTTGGGCAGACTTTTCGCAATGAGCAGTTCTTC. Translating gives CASGVGQTFRNEQFF. This sequence joins TRBV6-5 and TRBJ2-1; D unclear. CDR3 length: 15 amino acids. V was shortened by 8 bases and J by 6 bases, with 20 bases between the two germline ends. Germline CDR1 MNHEY, CDR2 SVGAGI.

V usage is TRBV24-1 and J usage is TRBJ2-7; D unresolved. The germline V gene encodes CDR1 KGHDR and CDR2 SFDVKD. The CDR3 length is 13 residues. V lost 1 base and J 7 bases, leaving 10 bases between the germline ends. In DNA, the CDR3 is TGTGCCACCAGTGATTTTAAGGTATCGGAGCAGTACTTC. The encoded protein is CATSDFKVSEQYF.

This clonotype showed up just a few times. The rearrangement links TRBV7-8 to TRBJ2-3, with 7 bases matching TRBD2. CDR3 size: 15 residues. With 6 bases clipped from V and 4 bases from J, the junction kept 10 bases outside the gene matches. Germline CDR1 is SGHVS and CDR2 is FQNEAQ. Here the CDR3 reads CASRLLAIAADTQYF. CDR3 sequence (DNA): TGTGCCAGCAGGTTACTAGCGATCGCCGCAGATACGCAGTATTTT.

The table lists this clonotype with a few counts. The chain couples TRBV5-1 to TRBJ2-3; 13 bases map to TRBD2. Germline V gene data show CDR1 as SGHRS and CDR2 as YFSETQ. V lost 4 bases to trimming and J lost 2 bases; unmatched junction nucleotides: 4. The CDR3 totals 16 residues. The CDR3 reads CASSMGLAGTTDTQYF. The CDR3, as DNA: TGCGCCAGCAGCATGGGACTAGCGGGGACCACAGATACGCAGTATTTT.

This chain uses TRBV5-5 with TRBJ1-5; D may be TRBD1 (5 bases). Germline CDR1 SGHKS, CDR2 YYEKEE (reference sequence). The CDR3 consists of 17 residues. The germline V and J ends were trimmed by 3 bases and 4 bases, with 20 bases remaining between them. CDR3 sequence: CASSYGANLESNQPQHF. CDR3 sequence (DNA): TGTGCCAGCAGCTATGGGGCCAATTTAGAATCAAATCAGCCCCAGCATTTT.

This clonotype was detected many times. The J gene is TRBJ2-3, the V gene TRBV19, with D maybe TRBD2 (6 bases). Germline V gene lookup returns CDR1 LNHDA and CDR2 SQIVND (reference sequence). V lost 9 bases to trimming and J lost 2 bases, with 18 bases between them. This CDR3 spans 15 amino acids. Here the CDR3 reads CASNMGLYYTDTQYF. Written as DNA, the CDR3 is TGTGCCAGCAATATGGGACTTTACTACACAGATACGCAGTATTTT.

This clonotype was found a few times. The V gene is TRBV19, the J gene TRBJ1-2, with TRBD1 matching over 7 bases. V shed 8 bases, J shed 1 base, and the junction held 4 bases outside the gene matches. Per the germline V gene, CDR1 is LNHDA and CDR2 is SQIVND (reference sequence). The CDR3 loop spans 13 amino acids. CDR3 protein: CASRRDSNYGYTF. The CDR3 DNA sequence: TGTGCCAGTCGGAGGGACAGTAACTATGGCTACACCTTC.

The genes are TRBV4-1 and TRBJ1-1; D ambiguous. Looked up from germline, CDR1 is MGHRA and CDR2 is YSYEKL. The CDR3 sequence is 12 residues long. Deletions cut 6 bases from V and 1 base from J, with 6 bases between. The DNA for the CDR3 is TGCGCCAGCAGGGGATGGAACACTGAAGCTTTCTTT. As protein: CASRGWNTEAFF.

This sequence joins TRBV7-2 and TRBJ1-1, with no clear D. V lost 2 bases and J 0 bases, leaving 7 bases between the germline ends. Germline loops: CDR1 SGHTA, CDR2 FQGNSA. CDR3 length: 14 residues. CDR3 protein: CASSLMGLNTEAFF. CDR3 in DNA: TGTGCCAGCAGCTTAATGGGTTTGAACACTGAAGCTTTCTTT.

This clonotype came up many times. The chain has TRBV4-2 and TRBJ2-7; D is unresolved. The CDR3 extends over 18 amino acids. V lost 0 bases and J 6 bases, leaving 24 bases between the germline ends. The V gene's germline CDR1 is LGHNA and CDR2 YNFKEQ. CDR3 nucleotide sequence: TGTGCCAGCAGCCAAGATCGTCCCTCCCAGTCACCATACTCCGAGCAGTACTTC. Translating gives CASSQDRPSQSPYSEQYF.

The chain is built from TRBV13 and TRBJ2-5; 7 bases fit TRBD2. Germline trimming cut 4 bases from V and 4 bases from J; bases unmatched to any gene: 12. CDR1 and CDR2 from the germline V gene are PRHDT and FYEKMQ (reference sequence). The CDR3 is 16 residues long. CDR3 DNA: TGTGCCAGCAGCTCCCGACTAGCATCAAGGGGAGAGACCCAGTACTTC. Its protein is CASSSRLASRGETQYF.

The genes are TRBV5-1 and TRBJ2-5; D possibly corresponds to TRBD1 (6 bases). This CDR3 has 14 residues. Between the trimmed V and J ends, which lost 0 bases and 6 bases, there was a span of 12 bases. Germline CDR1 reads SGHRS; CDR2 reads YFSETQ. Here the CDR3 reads CASSLAGTSQTQYF. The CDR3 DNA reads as TGCGCCAGCAGCTTGGCTGGGACATCTCAGACCCAGTACTTC.

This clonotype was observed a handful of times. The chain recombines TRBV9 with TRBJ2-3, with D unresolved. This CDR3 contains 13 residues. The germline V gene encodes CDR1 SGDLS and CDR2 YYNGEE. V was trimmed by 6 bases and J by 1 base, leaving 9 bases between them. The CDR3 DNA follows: TGTGCCAGCAACGATCAAGGCACAGATACGCAGTATTTT. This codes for CASNDQGTDTQYF.